These T cell receptor beta chains were read from a single sample in a study of blood T cell repertoires in COVID-19. Only in-frame clones appear in the TCRdb table, and some are missing; sequencing was by immunoSEQ multiplex PCR. The data show about 310,000 clones, with about nine tenths seen just once and 8.5% to 10% held by the top ten. The sequencing sample was made of PBMCs or T cells enriched from blood (not recorded which). These receptors all come from a woman in her late teens or twenties who had recovered from COVID-19. CDR3s include the opening cysteine and the closing phenylalanine or tryptophan. The size of a clone is reported for some rows only, either as once, few or many, or as a class for expanded clones.

CDR3 length	clone size	V gene	J gene	CDR3 protein
13	NA	TRBV30	TRBJ1-1	CAMMGGQDTEAFF
14	once	TRBV4-3	TRBJ2-1	CASSRGEGLAEQFF
13	once	TRBV5-1	TRBJ2-2	CASSLASTGELFF
20	NA	TRBV6-2/TRBV6-3	TRBJ2-1	CASSYTPSTIAGGSTNEQFF
15	NA	TRBV9	TRBJ2-5	CASSPRLAGEETQYF
16	NA	TRBV29-1	TRBJ2-3	CSVEDSGTRSTDTQYF
15	NA	TRBV7-2	TRBJ2-7	CASSLLGDYLGEQYF
12	few	TRBV4-2	TRBJ2-7	CASSQDGGVKYF
14	NA	TRBV7-3	TRBJ2-3	CASKISGGSDTQYF
16	NA	TRBV24-1	TRBJ2-3	CATSVGGTSLRDTQYF
15	NA	TRBV6-2/TRBV6-3	TRBJ2-3	CASSYAGAGSDTQYF
14	once	TRBV6-5	TRBJ1-5	CASSYPENNQPQHF
16	NA	TRBV5-1	TRBJ2-6	CASSLADSSGANVLTF
16	NA	TRBV4-1	TRBJ2-3	CASSHPSPFSADTQYF
17	once	TRBV27	TRBJ2-3	CASTPGGLAGGDNTQYF
20	few	TRBV27	TRBJ2-7	CASSLLGTGGLAGGYYEQYF
12	NA	TRBV5-4	TRBJ2-3	CASSQGLDTQYF
14	NA	TRBV9	TRBJ1-1	CASSARTGNTEAFF
14	NA	TRBV5-1	TRBJ2-3	CASSLRQITDTQYF
14	NA	TRBV11-3	TRBJ2-7	CASSPTSGSSEQYF
14	NA	TRBV7-9	TRBJ1-1	CASSPGQGNTEAFF
16	NA	TRBV30	TRBJ1-5	CAWSTSTGTVNQPQHF
13	NA	TRBV28	TRBJ2-1	CASSNGLAGGGFF
14	few	TRBV2	TRBJ2-7	CASRFSQGSDEQYF
18	NA	TRBV27	TRBJ2-5	CASRMRSGRAWGKETQYF
14	NA	TRBV7-3	TRBJ2-7	CASSFPTSTHEQYF
17	few	TRBV27	TRBJ1-1	CASSLVSTGWMNTEAFF
14	NA	TRBV6-4	TRBJ2-1	CASSVGTGGNEQFF
15	NA	TRBV6-4	TRBJ2-1	CASSEDSGRMNEQFF
15	NA	TRBV7-3	TRBJ1-1	CASSLLRGSGTEAFF
16	NA	TRBV18	TRBJ2-2	CASSQQQTANTGELFF
18	NA	TRBV27	TRBJ2-1	CASSLLLAGGPGGDEQFF
15	NA	TRBV19	TRBJ2-5	CASSIGRREGETQYF
20	NA	TRBV3-1/TRBV3-2	TRBJ2-5	CASSQDPGKGLGLDQETQYF
15	NA	TRBV10-2	TRBJ2-4	CASSEHVLAKNIQYF
14	NA	TRBV30	TRBJ1-1	CAWSIGQGSTEAFF
18	NA	TRBV5-1	TRBJ2-5	CASSSGLAGGRGQETQYF
11	NA	TRBV11-2	TRBJ2-5	CASSRGETQYF
16	NA	TRBV9	TRBJ2-1	CASSVGGSGTYNEQFF
13	NA	TRBV11-3	TRBJ1-1	CASSLEGGAEAFF
18	NA	TRBV14	TRBJ2-6	CASSQDLRLAAGANVLTF
14	NA	TRBV7-8	TRBJ2-7	CASTPSPGYYEQYF
15	once	TRBV5-1	TRBJ2-7	CASSLAVRGTGEQYF
15	NA	TRBV23-1	TRBJ1-1	CARDRGPGQNTEAFF
16	few	TRBV30	TRBJ1-6	CAWSVLGQFYNSPLHF
15	NA	TRBV6-5	TRBJ1-5	CASSYSQGGNQPQHF
14	NA	TRBV4-1	TRBJ1-1	CASSQYQGHSEAFF
15	NA	TRBV5-4	TRBJ2-7	CASSLEAGLAYEQYF
16	NA	TRBV18	TRBJ1-3	CASSQRTTPSDGTIYF
16	NA	TRBV4-1	TRBJ1-4	CASSQEGGGGDEKLFF
15	NA	TRBV5-5	TRBJ1-1	CASSLGGQGGTEAFF
14	NA	TRBV18	TRBJ1-5	CASSPPGGNQPQHF
16	NA	TRBV7-3	TRBJ2-2	CASSLRFTTFTGELFF
14	NA	TRBV27	TRBJ1-1	CASSLRQGATEAFF
15	NA	TRBV5-4	TRBJ1-2	CASSQAGTNNYGYTF
16	once	TRBV7-2	TRBJ2-5	CASSAAEGWLRETQYF
14	NA	TRBV6-1	TRBJ2-1	CASSDRGHDNEQFF